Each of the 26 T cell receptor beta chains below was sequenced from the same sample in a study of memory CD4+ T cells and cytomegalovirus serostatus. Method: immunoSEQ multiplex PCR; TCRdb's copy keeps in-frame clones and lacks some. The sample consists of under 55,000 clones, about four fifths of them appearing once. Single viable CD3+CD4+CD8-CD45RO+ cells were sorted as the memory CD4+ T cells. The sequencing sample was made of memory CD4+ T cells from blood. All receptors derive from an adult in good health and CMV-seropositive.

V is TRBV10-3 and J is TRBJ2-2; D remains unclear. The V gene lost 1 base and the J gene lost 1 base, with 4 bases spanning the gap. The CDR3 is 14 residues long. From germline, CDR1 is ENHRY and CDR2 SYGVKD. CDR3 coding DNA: TGTGCCATCAGTGAGTGGGAGAACACCGGGGAGCTGTTTTTT. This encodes CAISEWENTGELFF.

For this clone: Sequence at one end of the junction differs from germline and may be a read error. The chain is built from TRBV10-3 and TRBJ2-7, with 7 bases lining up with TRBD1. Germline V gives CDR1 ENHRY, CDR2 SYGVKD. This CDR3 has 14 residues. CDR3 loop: CAISRTGTSDEQYF. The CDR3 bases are TGTGCCATCAGTCGGACAGGAACCTCCGACGAGCAGTACTTC.

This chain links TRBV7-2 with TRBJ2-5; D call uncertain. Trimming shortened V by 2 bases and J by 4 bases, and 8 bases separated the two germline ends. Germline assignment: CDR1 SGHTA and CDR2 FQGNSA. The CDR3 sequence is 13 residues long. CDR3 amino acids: CASSLTLVETQYF. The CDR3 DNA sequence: TGTGCCAGCAGCTTAACCTTAGTAGAGACCCAGTACTTC.

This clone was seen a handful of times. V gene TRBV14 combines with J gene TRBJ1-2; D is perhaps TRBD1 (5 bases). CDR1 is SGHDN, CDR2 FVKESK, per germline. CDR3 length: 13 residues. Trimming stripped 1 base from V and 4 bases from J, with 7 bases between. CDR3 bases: TGTGCCAGCAGCCAAGCCAGGGCCTATGGCTACACCTTC. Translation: CASSQARAYGYTF.

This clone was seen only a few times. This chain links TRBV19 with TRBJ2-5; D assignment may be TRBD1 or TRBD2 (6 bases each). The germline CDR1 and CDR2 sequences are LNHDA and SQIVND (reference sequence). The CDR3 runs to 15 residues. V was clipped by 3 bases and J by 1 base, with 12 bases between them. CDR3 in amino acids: CASSIWGAGQETQYF. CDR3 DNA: TGTGCCAGTAGTATCTGGGGGGCGGGCCAAGAGACCCAGTACTTC.

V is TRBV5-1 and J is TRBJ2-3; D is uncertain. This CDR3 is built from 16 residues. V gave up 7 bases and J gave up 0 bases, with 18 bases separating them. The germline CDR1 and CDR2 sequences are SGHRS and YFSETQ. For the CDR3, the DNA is TGCGCCAGCCAATTTTCACTGGGATCTAGCACAGATACGCAGTATTTT. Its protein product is CASQFSLGSSTDTQYF. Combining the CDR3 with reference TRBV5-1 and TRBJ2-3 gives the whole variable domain KAGVTQTPRYLIKTRGQQVTLSCSPISGHRSVSWYQQTPGQGLQFLFEYFSETQRNKGNFPGRFSGRQFSNSRSEMNVSTLELGDSALYLCASQFSLGSSTDTQYFGPGTRLTVL.

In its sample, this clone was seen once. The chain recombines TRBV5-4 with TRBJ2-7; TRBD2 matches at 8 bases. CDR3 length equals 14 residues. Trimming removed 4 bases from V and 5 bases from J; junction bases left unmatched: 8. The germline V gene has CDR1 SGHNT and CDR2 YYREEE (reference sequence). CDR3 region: CASSRSGRVDEQYF. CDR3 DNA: TGTGCCAGCAGCCGCAGCGGGAGAGTCGACGAGCAGTACTTC.

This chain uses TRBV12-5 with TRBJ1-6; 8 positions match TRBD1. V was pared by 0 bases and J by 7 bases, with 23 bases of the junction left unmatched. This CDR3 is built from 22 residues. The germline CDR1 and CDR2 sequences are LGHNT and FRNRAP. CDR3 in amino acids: CASGLVLQGGRQGPSSNSPLHF. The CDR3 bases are TGTGCTAGTGGTTTGGTCCTACAGGGGGGCCGACAGGGCCCGTCTTCAAATTCACCCCTCCACTTT.

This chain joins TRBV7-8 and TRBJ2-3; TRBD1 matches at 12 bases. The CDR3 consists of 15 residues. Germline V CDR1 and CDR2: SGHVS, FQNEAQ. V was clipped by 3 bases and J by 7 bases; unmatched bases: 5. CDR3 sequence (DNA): TGTGCCAGCAGCTTGGGGACAGGGGGCACGCATACGCAGTATTTT. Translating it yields CASSLGTGGTHTQYF.

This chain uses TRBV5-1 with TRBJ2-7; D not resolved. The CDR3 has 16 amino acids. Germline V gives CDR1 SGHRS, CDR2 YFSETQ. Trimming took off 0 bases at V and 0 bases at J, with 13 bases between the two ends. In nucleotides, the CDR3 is TGCGCCAGCAGCTTGGAGGGCAGCGTGGGCTCCTACGAGCAGTACTTC. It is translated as CASSLEGSVGSYEQYF.

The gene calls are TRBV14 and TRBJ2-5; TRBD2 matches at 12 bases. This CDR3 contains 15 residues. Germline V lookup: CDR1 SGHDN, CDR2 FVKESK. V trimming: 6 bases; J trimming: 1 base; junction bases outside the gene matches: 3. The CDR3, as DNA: TGTGCCAGCAGTCCTAGCGGGAGGGCCCAAGAGACCCAGTACTTC. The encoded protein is CASSPSGRAQETQYF.

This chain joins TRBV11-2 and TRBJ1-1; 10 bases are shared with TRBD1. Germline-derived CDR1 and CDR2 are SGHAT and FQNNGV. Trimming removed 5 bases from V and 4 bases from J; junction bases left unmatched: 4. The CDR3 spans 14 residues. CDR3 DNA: TGTGCCAGCAGCCTCAGACAGGGGGCCACTGAAGCTTTCTTT. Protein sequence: CASSLRQGATEAFF.

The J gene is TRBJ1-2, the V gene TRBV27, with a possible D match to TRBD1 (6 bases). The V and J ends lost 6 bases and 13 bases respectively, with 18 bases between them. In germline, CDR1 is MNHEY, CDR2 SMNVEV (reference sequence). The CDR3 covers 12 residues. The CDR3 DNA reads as TGTGCCAGCAGCTCACCGCCGGGACACCTCACCTTC. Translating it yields CASSSPPGHLTF.

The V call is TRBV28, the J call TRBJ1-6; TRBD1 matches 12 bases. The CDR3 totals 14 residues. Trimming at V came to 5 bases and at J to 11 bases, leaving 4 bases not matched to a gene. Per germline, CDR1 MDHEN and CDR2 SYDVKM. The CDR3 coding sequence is TGTGCCAGCAGTCGGGGGACAGGGGGCCCACCCCTCCACTTT. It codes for CASSRGTGGPPLHF.

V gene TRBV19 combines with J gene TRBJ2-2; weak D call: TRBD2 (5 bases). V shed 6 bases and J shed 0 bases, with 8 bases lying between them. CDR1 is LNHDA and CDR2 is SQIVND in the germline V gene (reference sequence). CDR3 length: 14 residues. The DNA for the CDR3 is TGTGCCAGTAGGAGGGTCTCGAACACCGGGGAGCTGTTTTTT. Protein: CASRRVSNTGELFF.

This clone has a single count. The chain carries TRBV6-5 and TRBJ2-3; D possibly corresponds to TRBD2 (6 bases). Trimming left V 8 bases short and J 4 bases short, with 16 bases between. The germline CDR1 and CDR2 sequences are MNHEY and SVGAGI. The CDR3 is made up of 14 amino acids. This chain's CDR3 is CASYLGGVADTQYF. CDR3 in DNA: TGTGCCAGCTACCTGGGCGGGGTAGCAGATACGCAGTATTTT.

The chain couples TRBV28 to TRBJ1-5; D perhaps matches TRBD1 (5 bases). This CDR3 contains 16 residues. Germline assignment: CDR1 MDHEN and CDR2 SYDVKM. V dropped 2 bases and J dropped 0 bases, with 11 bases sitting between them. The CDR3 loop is CASSLGAAYSNQPQHF. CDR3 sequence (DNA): TGTGCCAGCAGTTTAGGGGCAGCTTATAGCAATCAGCCCCAGCATTTT.

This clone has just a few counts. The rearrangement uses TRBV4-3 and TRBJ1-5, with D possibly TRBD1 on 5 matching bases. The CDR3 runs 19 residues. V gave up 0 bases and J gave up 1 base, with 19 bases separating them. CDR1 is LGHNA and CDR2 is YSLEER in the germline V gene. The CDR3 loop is CASSQDLRTTPLSNQPQHF. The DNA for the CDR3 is TGCGCCAGCAGCCAAGATCTAAGGACAACACCTTTGAGCAATCAGCCCCAGCATTTT.

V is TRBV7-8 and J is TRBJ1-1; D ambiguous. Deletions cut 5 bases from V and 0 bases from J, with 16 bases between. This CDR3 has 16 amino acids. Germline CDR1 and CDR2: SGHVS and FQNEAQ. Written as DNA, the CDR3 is TGTGCCAGCAGCCGAGGAAACAGAGAAATGAACACTGAAGCTTTCTTT. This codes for CASSRGNREMNTEAFF.

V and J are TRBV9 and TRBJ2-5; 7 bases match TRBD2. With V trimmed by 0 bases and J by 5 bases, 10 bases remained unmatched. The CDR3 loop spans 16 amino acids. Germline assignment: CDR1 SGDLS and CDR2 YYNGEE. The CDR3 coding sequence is TGTGCCAGCAGCGTAGGGTCACGGGGGGTAACGGAGACCCAGTACTTC. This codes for CASSVGSRGVTETQYF.

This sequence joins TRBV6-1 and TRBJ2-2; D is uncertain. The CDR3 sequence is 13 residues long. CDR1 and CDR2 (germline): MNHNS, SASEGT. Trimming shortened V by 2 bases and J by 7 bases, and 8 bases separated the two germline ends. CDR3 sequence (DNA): TGTGCCAGCAGTGAAAGCCGGAGCGGGGAGCTGTTTTTT. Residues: CASSESRSGELFF.

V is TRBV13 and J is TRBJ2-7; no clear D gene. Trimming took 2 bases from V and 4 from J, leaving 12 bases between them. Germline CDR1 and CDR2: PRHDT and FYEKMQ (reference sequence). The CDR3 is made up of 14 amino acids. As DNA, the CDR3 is TGTGCCAGCAGCTTAATGGACCAAAGATACGAGCAGTACTTC. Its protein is CASSLMDQRYEQYF.

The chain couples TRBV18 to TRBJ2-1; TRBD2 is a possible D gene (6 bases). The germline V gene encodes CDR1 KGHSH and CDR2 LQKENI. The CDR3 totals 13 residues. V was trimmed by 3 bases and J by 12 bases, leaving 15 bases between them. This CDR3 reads CASSPSPSVPQFF. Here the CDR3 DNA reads TGTGCCAGCTCACCCTCCCCTAGCGTCCCGCAGTTCTTC.

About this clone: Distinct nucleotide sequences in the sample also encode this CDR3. CDR3 amino acids: CASSEDRGRGTEAFF. The CDR3 bases are TGTGCCAGCAGTGAGGACAGGGGGCGGGGGACTGAAGCTTTCTTT. The chain recombines TRBV2 with TRBJ1-1, with TRBD1 matching 11 bases. After removal of 3 bases from V and 5 bases from J, the junction contained 5 bases not matched to a gene. Germline V CDR1 and CDR2: SNHLY, FYNNEI. There are 15 residues in the CDR3.

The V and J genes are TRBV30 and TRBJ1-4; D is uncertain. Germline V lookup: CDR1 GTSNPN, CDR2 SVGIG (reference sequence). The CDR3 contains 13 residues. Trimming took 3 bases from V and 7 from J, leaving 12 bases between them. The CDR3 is CAWRVGLGEKLFF. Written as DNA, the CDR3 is TGTGCCTGGAGAGTGGGTTTGGGTGAAAAACTGTTTTTT. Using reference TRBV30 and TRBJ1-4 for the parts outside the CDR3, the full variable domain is SQTIHQWPATLVQPVGSPLSLECTVEGTSNPNLYWYRQAAGRGLQLLFYSVGIGQISSEVPQNLSASRPQDRQFILSSKKLLLSDSGFYLCAWRVGLGEKLFFGSGTQLSVL.

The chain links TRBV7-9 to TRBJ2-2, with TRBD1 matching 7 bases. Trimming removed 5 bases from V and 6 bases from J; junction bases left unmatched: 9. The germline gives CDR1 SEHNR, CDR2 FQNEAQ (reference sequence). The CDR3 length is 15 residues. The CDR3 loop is CASSPQGNAAGELFF. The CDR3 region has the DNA TGTGCCAGCAGCCCACAGGGGAATGCGGCCGGGGAGCTGTTTTTT.